This entry lists 21 T cell receptor beta chains sequenced from one sample in a study of blood T cell repertoires in COVID-19. Some clones are missing from TCRdb's copy, which holds only in-frame ones; the method was immunoSEQ multiplex PCR. The sample records under 300,000 clones, around 90% being singletons. Sequenced input: peripheral blood. The receptors originated from a middle-aged man with acute or convalescent COVID-19.

This rearrangement joins TRBV5-4 to TRBJ1-4; D is unclear. The ends were cut back, 5 bases at V and 3 bases at J, with 11 bases in the middle. This CDR3 has 14 amino acids. Germline CDR1 reads SGHNT; CDR2 reads YYREEE (reference sequence). The CDR3 loop reads CASRSGLANEKLFF. As DNA, the CDR3 is TGTGCCAGCAGATCGGGGTTGGCTAATGAAAAACTGTTTTTT.

The rearrangement joins TRBV6-5 to TRBJ2-5; 9 nucleotides align to TRBD2. Unmatched junction bases numbered 11, after V lost 4 bases and J lost 5 bases. The CDR3 length is 16 residues. Germline lookup yields CDR1 MNHEY and CDR2 SVGAGI. CDR3 region: CASSLTSGGRGETQYF. The CDR3 DNA reads as TGTGCCAGCAGTTTAACCAGCGGGGGGCGCGGGGAGACCCAGTACTTC.

The chain has TRBV3-1 (or the pseudogene TRBV3-2) and TRBJ1-5; no clear D gene. Per the germline V gene, CDR1 is LGHDT and CDR2 is YNNKEL (reference sequence). The CDR3 spans 15 residues. Trimming left V 0 bases short and J 0 bases short, with 6 bases between. CDR3 sequence: CASSQDSYSNQPQHF. In DNA form, the CDR3 reads TGTGCCAGCAGCCAAGACAGTTATAGCAATCAGCCCCAGCATTTT.

This clone appeared a single time. This sequence joins TRBV5-4 and TRBJ2-2; D gene unclear. Trimming took 1 base from V and 1 from J, leaving 5 bases between them. This CDR3 contains 14 residues. Germline V gene data show CDR1 as SGHNT and CDR2 as YYREEE (reference sequence). Written as DNA, the CDR3 is TGTGCCAGCAGCTTGCCAGGGAACACCGGGGAGCTGTTTTTT. Amino acids: CASSLPGNTGELFF. The whole variable domain, filled in from reference TRBV5-4 and TRBJ2-2, reads ETGVTQSPTHLIKTRGQQVTLRCSSQSGHNTVSWYQQALGQGPQFIFQYYREEENGRGNFPPRFSGLQFPNYSSELNVNALELDDSALYLCASSLPGNTGELFFGEGSRLTVL.

The V gene is TRBV11-3, the J gene TRBJ2-1, with D tentatively TRBD1 (6 bases). The CDR3 has 15 amino acids. Germline loops: CDR1 SGHNT, CDR2 YENEEA. V was clipped by 5 bases and J by 2 bases, with 13 bases between them. The CDR3 loop is CASSPPGHTYNEQFF. The CDR3 DNA sequence: TGTGCCAGCAGCCCTCCGGGACATACCTACAATGAGCAGTTCTTC.

The chain uses TRBV7-2 and TRBJ1-2; D perhaps matches TRBD1 (6 bases). The ends were cut back, 1 base at V and 4 bases at J, with 19 bases in the middle. The V gene's germline CDR1 is SGHTA and CDR2 FQGNSA. The CDR3 consists of 17 residues. The DNA for the CDR3 is TGTGCCAGCAGCTTAGAATTGACAGGCGCTCTCCCCTATGGCTACACCTTC. Amino acid sequence: CASSLELTGALPYGYTF.

The chain is built from TRBV20-1 and TRBJ2-3; D remains ambiguous. CDR1 and CDR2 from the germline V gene are DFQATT and SNEGSKA (reference sequence). The CDR3 contains 14 residues. Trimming took off 3 bases at V and 4 bases at J, with 14 bases between the two ends. CDR3 sequence: CSASGPLGSDTQYF. CDR3 DNA sequence: TGCAGTGCTAGTGGACCCCTGGGCTCAGATACGCAGTATTTT.

CDR3: CASSPLQGIDEQYF. CDR3 coding DNA: TGTGCCAGCTCACCCCTCCAGGGGATCGACGAGCAGTACTTC. This chain uses TRBV18 with TRBJ2-7; possibly TRBD1 for D (6 bases). CDR3 length equals 14 residues. Germline V CDR1 and CDR2: KGHSH, LQKENI. V lost 3 bases and J lost 5, with 14 bases in between.

This clone was counted a few times. The J gene is TRBJ1-2, the V gene TRBV7-9; D call uncertain. Trimming pared 1 base from V and 7 bases from J, leaving 10 bases between. CDR3 length equals 13 residues. From germline, CDR1 is SEHNR and CDR2 FQNEAQ (reference sequence). Written as DNA, the CDR3 is TGTGCCAGCAGCTTAGAGGTAGCGGCTGGCTACACCTTC. Translated: CASSLEVAAGYTF. Complete variable domain (other parts from reference TRBV7-9 and TRBJ1-2): DTGVSQNPRHKITKRGQNVTFRCDPISEHNRLYWYRQTLGQGPEFLTYFQNEAQLEKSRLLSDRFSAERPKGSFSTLEIQRTEQGDSAMYLCASSLEVAAGYTFGSGTRLTVV.

V and J are TRBV27 and TRBJ2-3; D is possibly TRBD2 (7 bases). Germline V gene lookup returns CDR1 MNHEY and CDR2 SMNVEV (reference sequence). Trimming removed 3 bases at V and 4 bases at J, with 17 bases between. The CDR3 runs 16 residues. Here the CDR3 DNA reads TGTGCCAGCAGTTTTTTGGGGGGGGGCCTTGCAGATACGCAGTATTTT. It codes for CASSFLGGGLADTQYF.

This clone appeared a few times. The rearrangement links TRBV10-3 to TRBJ2-1, with 7 bases identical to TRBD1. This CDR3 comprises 15 residues. Trimming removed 3 bases from V and 4 bases from J; junction bases left unmatched: 6. The germline V gene encodes CDR1 ENHRY and CDR2 SYGVKD. This chain's CDR3 is CAISDLGQEYNEQFF. The CDR3 DNA reads TGTGCCATCAGTGATCTTGGACAGGAGTACAATGAGCAGTTCTTC.

DNA of the CDR3: TGTGCCACCGGGATTGTAGGCGAGCAGTACTTC. Translating it yields CATGIVGEQYF. The chain carries TRBV27 and TRBJ2-7, with D possibly TRBD2 on 5 matching bases. Germline CDR1 is MNHEY and CDR2 is SMNVEV (reference sequence). CDR3 length: 11 residues. The germline V and J ends were trimmed by 10 bases and 6 bases, with 13 bases remaining between them.

This clone is a singleton in its sample. The rearrangement uses TRBV6-5 and TRBJ1-2, with 7 bases matching TRBD1. J was trimmed by 8 bases and V by 6 bases; bases with no gene match: 9. Germline V CDR1 and CDR2: MNHEY, SVGAGI. The CDR3 is 13 amino acids. The CDR3 DNA follows: TGTGCCAGCAGACCCGACAGGGTACGGGGCTACACCTTC. Its translation: CASRPDRVRGYTF.

This chain joins TRBV19 and TRBJ1-5; maybe TRBD1 (5 bases). Per the germline V gene, CDR1 is LNHDA and CDR2 is SQIVND (reference sequence). Trimming took off 0 bases at V and 0 bases at J, with 12 bases between the two ends. This CDR3 is 17 amino acids long. CDR3 sequence: CASSIDRGGNSNQPQHF. The CDR3 DNA sequence: TGTGCCAGTAGTATAGATCGGGGGGGGAATAGCAATCAGCCCCAGCATTTT.

The chain recombines TRBV6-5 with TRBJ1-3; a possible D gene is TRBD1 (6 bases). The CDR3 is 14 amino acids. Germline assignment: CDR1 MNHEY and CDR2 SVGAGI. Trimming took 7 bases from V and 0 from J, leaving 10 bases between them. The CDR3 DNA is TGTGCCAGCATTTTAGGGGGCTCTGGAAACACCATATATTTT. Translation gives CASILGGSGNTIYF.

The chain uses TRBV18 and TRBJ1-2, with D perhaps TRBD1 (5 bases). The CDR3 has 14 residues. Looked up from germline, CDR1 is KGHSH and CDR2 is LQKENI. V dropped 3 bases and J dropped 1 base, with 9 bases sitting between them. CDR3: CASSPDTSNYGYTF. The CDR3 DNA reads as TGTGCCAGCTCACCGGACACAAGTAACTATGGCTACACCTTC.

This clone was recorded once. V and J are TRBV29-1 and TRBJ2-6, with 7 bases that match TRBD1. The CDR3 consists of 14 residues. V dropped 5 bases and J dropped 4; count of bases not matched to a gene: 5. Per the germline V gene, CDR1 is SQVTM and CDR2 is ANQGSEA. This chain's CDR3 is CSVRQGSGANVLTF. CDR3 DNA sequence: TGCAGCGTTAGACAGGGTTCAGGGGCCAACGTCCTGACTTTC.

V is TRBV11-1 and J is TRBJ2-7; D may be TRBD2 (5 bases). The CDR3 length is 14 residues. V dropped 6 bases and J dropped 4 bases, with 16 bases sitting between them. Germline values: CDR1 SGHAT, CDR2 FQDESV (reference sequence). For the CDR3, the DNA is TGTGCCAGCAGGACGGACTCGAACCCTTACGAGCAGTACTTC. It is translated as CASRTDSNPYEQYF.

The gene calls are TRBV27 and TRBJ1-6, with TRBD1 matching 7 bases. In germline, CDR1 is MNHEY, CDR2 SMNVEV (reference sequence). This CDR3 spans 13 amino acids. After removal of 2 bases from V and 10 bases from J, the junction contained 2 bases not matched to a gene. The CDR3 is CASSLRQGSPLHF. For the CDR3, the DNA is TGTGCCAGCAGTTTAAGACAGGGATCACCCCTCCACTTT.

This clone has only one observation. J is TRBJ1-2 and V is TRBV15; TRBD1 might be the D (5 bases). V dropped 1 base and J dropped 3 bases, with 6 bases sitting between them. The CDR3 has 13 residues. Germline V gives CDR1 LNHNV, CDR2 YYDKDF (reference sequence). CDR3 amino acids: CATSRGRDYGYTF. CDR3 sequence (DNA): TGTGCCACCAGCAGAGGCAGGGACTATGGCTACACCTTC.

This sequence joins TRBV19 and TRBJ1-4; possible D gene TRBD1, 6 bases. V was pared by 1 base and J by 8 bases, with 14 bases between. The germline V gene has CDR1 LNHDA and CDR2 SQIVND (reference sequence). This CDR3 is built from 15 residues. This chain's CDR3 is CASSIGGTLSEKLFF. The CDR3 bases are TGTGCCAGTAGTATAGGAGGGACACTATCCGAAAAACTGTTTTTT.